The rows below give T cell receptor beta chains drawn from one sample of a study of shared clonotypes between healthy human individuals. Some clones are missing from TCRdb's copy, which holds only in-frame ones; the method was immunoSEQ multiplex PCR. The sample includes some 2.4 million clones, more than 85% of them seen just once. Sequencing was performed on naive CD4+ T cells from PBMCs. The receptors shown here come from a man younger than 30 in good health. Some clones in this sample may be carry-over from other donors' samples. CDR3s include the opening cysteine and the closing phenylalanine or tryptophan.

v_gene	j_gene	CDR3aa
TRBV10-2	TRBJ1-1	CASSDPLGRAGGHTEAFF
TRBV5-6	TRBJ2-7	CASSPDGGTVGEQYF
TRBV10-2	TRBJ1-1	CASSESQYFSPNTEAFF
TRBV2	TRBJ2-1	CASRDGEGYNEQFF
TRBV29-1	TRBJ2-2	CSVANRGEPGELFF
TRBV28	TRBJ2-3	CASSSPGATDTQYF
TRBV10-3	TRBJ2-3	CAISDWETPTDTQYF
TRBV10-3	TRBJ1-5	CAAGGDIYTSYSNQPQHF
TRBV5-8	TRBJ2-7	CASTLGGPAYEQYF
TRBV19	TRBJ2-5	CASGDSFQETQYF
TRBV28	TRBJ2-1	CASTSGSWYNEQFF
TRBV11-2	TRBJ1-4	CASSLESGRNEKLFF
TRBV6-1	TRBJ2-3	CASSERVTDTQYF
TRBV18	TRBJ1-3	CASSPISGLSGNTIYF
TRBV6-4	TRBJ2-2	CASSQTGSTGELFF
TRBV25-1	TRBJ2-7	CASSPPDLYEQYF
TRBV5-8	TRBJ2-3	CASSLARRLPGDTQYF
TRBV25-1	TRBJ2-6	CASTRAGGAGANVLTF
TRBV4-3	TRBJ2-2	CASSQEGTSGSVGELFF
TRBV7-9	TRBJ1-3	CASSLRDTIYF
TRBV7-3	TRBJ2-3	CASSPGPAGGADTQYF
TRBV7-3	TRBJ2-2	CASSHPNGTGNTGELFF
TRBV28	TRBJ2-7	CASSSLGTGSYEQYF
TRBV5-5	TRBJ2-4	CASSRQGFIQYF
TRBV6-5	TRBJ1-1	CASRKSGTENTEAFF
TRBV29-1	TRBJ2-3	CSVEKQGTDTQYF
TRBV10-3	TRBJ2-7	CAISESNGIGYEQYF
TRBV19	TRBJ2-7	CASSIQGMGYEQYF
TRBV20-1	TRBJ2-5	CSASSQETQYF
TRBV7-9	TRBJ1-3	CASSLWGPSGNTIYF
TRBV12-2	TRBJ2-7	CASRLAPRQGCYEQYF
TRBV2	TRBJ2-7	CASSPLAALYEQYF
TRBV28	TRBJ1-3	CASSLGGGTGNTIYF
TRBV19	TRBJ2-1	CASSIGAPRPYNEQFF
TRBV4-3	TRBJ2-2	CASSQGTGAPGELFF
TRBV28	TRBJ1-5	CASSVVDQPQHF
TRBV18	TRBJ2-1	CASSQGTGRNEQFF
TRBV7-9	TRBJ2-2	CASSLAWLAGQGNTGELFF
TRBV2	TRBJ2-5	CASSYGTGGESQYF
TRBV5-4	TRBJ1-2	CASSLVAGGRDGYTF
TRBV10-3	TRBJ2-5	CAISEVTGPSQETQYF
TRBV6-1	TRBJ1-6	CASKTGSYNSPLHF